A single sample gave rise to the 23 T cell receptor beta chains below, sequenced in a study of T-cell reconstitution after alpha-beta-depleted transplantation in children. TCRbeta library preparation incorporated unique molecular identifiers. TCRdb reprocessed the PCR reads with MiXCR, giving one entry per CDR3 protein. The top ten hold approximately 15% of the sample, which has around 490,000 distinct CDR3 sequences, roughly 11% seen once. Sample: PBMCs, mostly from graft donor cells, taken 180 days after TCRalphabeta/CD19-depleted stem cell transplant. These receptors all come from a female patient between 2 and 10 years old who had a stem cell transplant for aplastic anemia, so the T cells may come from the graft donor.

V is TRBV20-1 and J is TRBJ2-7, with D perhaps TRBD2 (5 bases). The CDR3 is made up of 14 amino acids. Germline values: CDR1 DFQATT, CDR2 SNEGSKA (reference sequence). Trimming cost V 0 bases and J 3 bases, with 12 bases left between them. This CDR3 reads CSARDRSGIYEQYF. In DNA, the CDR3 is TGCAGTGCTAGAGACCGAAGCGGAATCTACGAGCAGTACTTC.

This CDR3 reads CASRRTGGVDGYTF. CDR3 bases: TGTGCCAGCAGGCGGACAGGGGGCGTCGACGGCTACACCTTC. V gene TRBV6-1 combines with J gene TRBJ1-2; 11 bases are shared with TRBD1. The CDR3 has 14 residues. CDR1 and CDR2 from the germline V gene are MNHNS and SASEGT. V trimming: 6 bases; J trimming: 8 bases; junction bases outside the gene matches: 8.

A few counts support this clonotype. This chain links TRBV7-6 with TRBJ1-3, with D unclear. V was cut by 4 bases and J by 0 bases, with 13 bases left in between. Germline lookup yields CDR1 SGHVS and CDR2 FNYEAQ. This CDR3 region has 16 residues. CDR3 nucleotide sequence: TGTGCCAGCAGCTCTCATTTTGACTCCTCTGGAAACACCATATATTTT. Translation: CASSSHFDSSGNTIYF.

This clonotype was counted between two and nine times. CDR3 sequence: CASSRAGLAGRGEQFF. The CDR3 DNA sequence: TGTGCCAGCAGTCGAGCGGGACTAGCGGGACGGGGTGAGCAGTTCTTC. The chain combines TRBV28 with TRBJ2-1; 13 nucleotides line up with TRBD2. CDR1 is MDHEN, CDR2 SYDVKM, per germline. The V and J ends lost 5 bases and 9 bases, in that order; junction bases with no gene match: 10. CDR3 size: 16 residues.

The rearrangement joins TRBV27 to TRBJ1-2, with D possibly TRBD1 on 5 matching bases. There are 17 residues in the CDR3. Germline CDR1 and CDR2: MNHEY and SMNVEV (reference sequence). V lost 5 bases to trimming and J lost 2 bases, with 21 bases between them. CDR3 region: CASSPSQGFSTNYGYTF. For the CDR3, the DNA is TGTGCCAGCAGTCCATCGCAGGGATTCTCCACAAACTATGGCTACACCTTC.

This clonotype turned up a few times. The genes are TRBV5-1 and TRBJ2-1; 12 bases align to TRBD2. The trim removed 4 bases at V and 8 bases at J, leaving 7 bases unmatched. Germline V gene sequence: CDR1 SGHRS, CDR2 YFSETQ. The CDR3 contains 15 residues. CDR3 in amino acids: CASSIGLAGIDEQFF. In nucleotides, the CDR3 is TGCGCCAGCAGCATCGGACTAGCGGGAATCGATGAGCAGTTCTTC.

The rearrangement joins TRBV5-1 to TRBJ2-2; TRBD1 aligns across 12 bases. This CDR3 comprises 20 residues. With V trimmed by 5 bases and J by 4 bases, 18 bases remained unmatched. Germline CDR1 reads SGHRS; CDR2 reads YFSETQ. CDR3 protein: CASRVGSRDRGRTSTGELFF. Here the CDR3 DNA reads TGCGCCAGCAGAGTGGGAAGCCGGGACAGGGGGCGGACAAGCACCGGGGAGCTGTTTTTT.

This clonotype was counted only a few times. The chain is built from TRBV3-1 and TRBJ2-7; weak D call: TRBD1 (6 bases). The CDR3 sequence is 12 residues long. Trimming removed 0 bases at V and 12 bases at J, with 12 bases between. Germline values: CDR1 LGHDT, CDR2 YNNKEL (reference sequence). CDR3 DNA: TGTGCCAGCAGCCAAGAGGGGGCCCCTACGTACTTC. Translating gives CASSQEGAPTYF.

The CDR3 spells CASSLNRAIMYNEQFF. CDR3 DNA sequence: TGTGCCAGCAGCTTGAACAGGGCAATCATGTACAATGAGCAGTTCTTC. This rearrangement joins TRBV7-2 to TRBJ2-1; possible D gene TRBD1, 6 bases. V was pared by 3 bases and J by 4 bases, with 16 bases between. The CDR3 is made up of 16 amino acids. Germline CDR1 SGHTA, CDR2 FQGNSA.

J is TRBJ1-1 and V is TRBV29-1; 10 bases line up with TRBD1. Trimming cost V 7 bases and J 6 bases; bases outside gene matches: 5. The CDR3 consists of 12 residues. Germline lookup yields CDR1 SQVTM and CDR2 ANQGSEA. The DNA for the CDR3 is TGCAGCGCCGCCGGGACAGGGGCTGAAGCTTTCTTT. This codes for CSAAGTGAEAFF. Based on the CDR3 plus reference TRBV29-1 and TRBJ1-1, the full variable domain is SAVISQKPSRDICQRGTSLTIQCQVDSQVTMMFWYRQQPGQSLTLIATANQGSEATYESGFVIDKFPISRPNLTFSTLTVSNMSPEDSSIYLCSAAGTGAEAFFGQGTRLTVV.

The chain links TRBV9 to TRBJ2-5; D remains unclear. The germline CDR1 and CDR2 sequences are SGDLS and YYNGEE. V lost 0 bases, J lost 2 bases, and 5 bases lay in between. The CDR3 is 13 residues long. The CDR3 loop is CASSVAQQETQYF. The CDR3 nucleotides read TGTGCCAGCAGCGTAGCACAGCAAGAGACCCAGTACTTC.

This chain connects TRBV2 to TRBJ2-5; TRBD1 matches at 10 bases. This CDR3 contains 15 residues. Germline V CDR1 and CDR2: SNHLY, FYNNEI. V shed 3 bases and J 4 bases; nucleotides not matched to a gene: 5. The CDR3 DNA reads TGTGCCAGCAGTGATGGGACAGGGGTTGGAGAGACCCAGTACTTC. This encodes CASSDGTGVGETQYF.

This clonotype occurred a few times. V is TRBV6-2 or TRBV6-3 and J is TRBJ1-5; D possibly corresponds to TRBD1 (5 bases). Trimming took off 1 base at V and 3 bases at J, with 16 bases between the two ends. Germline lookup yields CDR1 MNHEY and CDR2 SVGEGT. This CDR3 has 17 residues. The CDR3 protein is CASSYWDLQGANQPQHF. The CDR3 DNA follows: TGTGCCAGCAGTTACTGGGACTTACAAGGGGCCAATCAGCCCCAGCATTTT.

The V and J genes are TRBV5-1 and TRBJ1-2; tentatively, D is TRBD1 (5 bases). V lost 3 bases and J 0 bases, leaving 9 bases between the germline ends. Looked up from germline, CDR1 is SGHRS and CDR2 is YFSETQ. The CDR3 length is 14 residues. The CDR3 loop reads CASSSGTSNYGYTF. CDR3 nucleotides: TGCGCCAGCAGCTCGGGGACTTCTAACTATGGCTACACCTTC.

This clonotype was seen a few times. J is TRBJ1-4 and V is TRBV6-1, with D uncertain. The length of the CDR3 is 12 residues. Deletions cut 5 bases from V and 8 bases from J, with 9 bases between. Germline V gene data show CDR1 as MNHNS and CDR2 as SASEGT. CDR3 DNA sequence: TGTGCCAGCAGTCCTTTTCAAGAAAAACTGTTTTTT. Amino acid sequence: CASSPFQEKLFF.

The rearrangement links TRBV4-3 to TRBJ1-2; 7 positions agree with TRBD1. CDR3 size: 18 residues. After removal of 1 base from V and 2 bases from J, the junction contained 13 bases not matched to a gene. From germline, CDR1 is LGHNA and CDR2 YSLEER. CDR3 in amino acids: CASSQGPGQWQPNYGYTF. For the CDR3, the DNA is TGCGCCAGCAGCCAAGGTCCGGGACAGTGGCAGCCAAACTATGGCTACACCTTC.

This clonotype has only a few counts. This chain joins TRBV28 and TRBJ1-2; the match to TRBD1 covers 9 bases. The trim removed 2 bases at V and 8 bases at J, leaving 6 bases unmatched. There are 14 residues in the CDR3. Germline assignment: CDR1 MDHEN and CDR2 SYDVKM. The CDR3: CASSLTLTGGGYTF. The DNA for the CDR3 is TGTGCCAGCAGTTTAACCCTGACAGGGGGAGGCTACACCTTC.

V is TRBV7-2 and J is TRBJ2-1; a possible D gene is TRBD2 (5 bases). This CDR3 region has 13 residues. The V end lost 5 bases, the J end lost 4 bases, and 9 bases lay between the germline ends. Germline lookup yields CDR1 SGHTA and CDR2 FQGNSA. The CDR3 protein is CASSPGMYNEQFF. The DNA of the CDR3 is TGTGCCAGCAGCCCCGGGATGTACAATGAGCAGTTCTTC.

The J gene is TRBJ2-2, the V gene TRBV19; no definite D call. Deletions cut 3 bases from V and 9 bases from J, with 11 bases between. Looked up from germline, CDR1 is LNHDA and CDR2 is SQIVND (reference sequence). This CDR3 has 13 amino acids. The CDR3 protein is CASSMIGRRELFF. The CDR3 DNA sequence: TGTGCCAGTAGTATGATCGGCCGGCGGGAGCTGTTTTTT.

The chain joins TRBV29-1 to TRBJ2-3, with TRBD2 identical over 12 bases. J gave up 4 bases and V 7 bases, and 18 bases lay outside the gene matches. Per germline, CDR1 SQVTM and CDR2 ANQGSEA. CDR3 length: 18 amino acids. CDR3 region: CSAEGGRLAGGPPDTQYF. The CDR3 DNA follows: TGCAGCGCCGAGGGGGGGAGGCTAGCGGGAGGGCCCCCAGATACGCAGTATTTT.

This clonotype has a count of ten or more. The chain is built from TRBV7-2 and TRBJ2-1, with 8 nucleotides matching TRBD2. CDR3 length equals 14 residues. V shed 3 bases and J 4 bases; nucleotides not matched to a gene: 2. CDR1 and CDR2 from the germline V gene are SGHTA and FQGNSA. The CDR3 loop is CASSFTSGYNEQFF. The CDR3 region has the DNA TGTGCCAGCAGCTTCACTAGCGGATACAATGAGCAGTTCTTC.

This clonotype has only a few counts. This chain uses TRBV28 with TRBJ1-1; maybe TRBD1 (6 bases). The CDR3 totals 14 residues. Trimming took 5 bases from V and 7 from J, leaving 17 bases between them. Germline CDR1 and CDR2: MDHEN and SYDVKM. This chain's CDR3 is CASSPGSKGHEAFF. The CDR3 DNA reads TGTGCCAGCAGTCCGGGATCAAAGGGACATGAAGCTTTCTTT.

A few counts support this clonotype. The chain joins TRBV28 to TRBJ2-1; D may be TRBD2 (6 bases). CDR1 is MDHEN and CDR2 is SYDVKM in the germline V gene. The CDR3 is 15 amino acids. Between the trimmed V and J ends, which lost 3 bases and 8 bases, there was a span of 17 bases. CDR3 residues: CASSLGGGPGDEQFF. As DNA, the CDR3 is TGTGCCAGCAGTTTGGGCGGAGGGCCGGGGGATGAGCAGTTCTTC.